This TCR beta chain was identified during a study of PD-1 blockade in classical Hodgkin lymphoma. J gave up 2 bases and V 0 bases, and 3 bases lay outside the gene matches. The CDR3 totals 15 residues. The V gene's germline CDR1 is SGHRS and CDR2 YFSETQ. With respect to this clone: Other DNA sequences in the sample encode the same CDR3.

Here immunoSEQ multiplex PCR was the method, and the copy in TCRdb shows in-frame clones only, minus some. The repertoire holds tens of thousands of clones, with around 89% as singletons. Brentuximab vedotin exposure varied among the patients, all of whom had relapsed after autologous stem cell transplantation. The V gene is TRBV5-1, the J gene TRBJ2-5; TRBD2 matches at 8 bases. The specimen comprised peripheral blood mononuclear cells (PBMCs), sampled before the second cycle of nivolumab. The receptor comes from a human donor with classical Hodgkin lymphoma. As DNA, the CDR3 is TGCGCCAGCAGCTTGGAGGGACTAGGGCAAGAGACCCAGTACTTC. It yields the protein CASSLEGLGQETQYF.